Below, 5 T cell receptor beta chains from the same sample are listed, as sequenced in a study of T cells in localized non-small cell lung cancer. Using immunoSEQ multiplex PCR, the repertoire was profiled, and TCRdb retains in-frame clones only, with some absent. The sample consists of 25,000 to 30,000 clones, about 90% of them appearing once. The sequenced sample was peripheral blood, obtained before any cancer treatment. The receptors shown here come from a woman aged 18 to 55 with stage I lung adenocarcinoma.

The chain combines TRBV7-9 with TRBJ2-3; tentatively, D is TRBD1 or TRBD2 (5 bases each). This CDR3 is 16 amino acids long. The V end was cut by 0 bases, the J end by 0 bases, with 10 bases between. Germline CDR1 SEHNR, CDR2 FQNEAQ (reference sequence). CDR3 sequence (DNA): TGTGCCAGCAGCTTAGCGCTCGGGGCAAGCACAGATACGCAGTATTTT. As protein: CASSLALGASTDTQYF.

The rearrangement links TRBV18 to TRBJ2-1; tentatively, D is TRBD2 (6 bases). This CDR3 contains 15 residues. The V and J ends lost 3 bases and 4 bases respectively, with 13 bases between them. Germline CDR1 and CDR2: KGHSH and LQKENI. In DNA form, the CDR3 reads TGTGCCAGCTCACCTGAGGGACTGACGTACAATGAGCAGTTCTTC. It encodes CASSPEGLTYNEQFF.

V and J are TRBV11-3 and TRBJ2-1; 10 positions match TRBD2. Germline CDR1 SGHNT, CDR2 YENEEA. The CDR3 runs to 15 residues. With 5 bases clipped from V and 4 bases from J, the junction kept 5 bases outside the gene matches. The chain's CDR3 is CASSKTSGHYNEQFF. CDR3 nucleotides: TGTGCCAGCAGCAAGACTAGCGGGCATTACAATGAGCAGTTCTTC.

This clone has only one observation. J is TRBJ2-2 and V is TRBV9, with D perhaps TRBD1 (6 bases). CDR3 length equals 16 residues. The germline V gene has CDR1 SGDLS and CDR2 YYNGEE. V gave up 4 bases and J gave up 0 bases, with 13 bases separating them. CDR3 DNA sequence: TGTGCCAGCAGCCCCCGACAGGAAGCGAACACCGGGGAGCTGTTTTTT. It codes for CASSPRQEANTGELFF.

The CDR3 region has the DNA TGTGCCAGCAGCCCGGACGGCAATCAGCCCCAGCATTTT. Its protein product is CASSPDGNQPQHF. The V gene is TRBV11-3, the J gene TRBJ1-5; D is unresolved. The ends were cut back, 5 bases at V and 2 bases at J, with 7 bases in the middle. Germline V lookup: CDR1 SGHNT, CDR2 YENEEA. The CDR3 is made up of 13 amino acids.